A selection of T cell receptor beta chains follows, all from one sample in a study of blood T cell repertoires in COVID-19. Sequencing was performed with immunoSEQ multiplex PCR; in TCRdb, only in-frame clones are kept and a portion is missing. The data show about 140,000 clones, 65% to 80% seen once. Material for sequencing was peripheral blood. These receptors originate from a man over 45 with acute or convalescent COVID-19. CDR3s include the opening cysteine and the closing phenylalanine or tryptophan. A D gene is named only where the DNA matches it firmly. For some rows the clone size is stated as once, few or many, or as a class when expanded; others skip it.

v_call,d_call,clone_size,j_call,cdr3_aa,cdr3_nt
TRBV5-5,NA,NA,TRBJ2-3,CASSLAGDTQYF,TGTGCCAGCAGCTTGGCAGGAGATACGCAGTATTTT
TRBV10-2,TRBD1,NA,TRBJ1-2,CASSPGTGFNYGYTF,TGCGCCAGCAGTCCCGGGACAGGGTTCAACTATGGCTACACCTTC
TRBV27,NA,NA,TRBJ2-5,CASSYGRGETQYF,TGTGCCAGCAGTTACGGTCGGGGAGAGACCCAGTACTTC
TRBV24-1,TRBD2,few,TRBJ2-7,CATSEGSGGAEWGEQYF,TGTGCCACCAGTGAGGGTAGCGGGGGGGCAGAATGGGGCGAGCAGTACTTC
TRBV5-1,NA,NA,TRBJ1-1,CASSLVGGEAFF,TGCGCCAGCAGCTTGGTGGGGGGTGAAGCTTTCTTT
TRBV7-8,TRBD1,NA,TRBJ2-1,CASSLVQTGSEQFF,TGTGCCAGCAGCTTAGTTCAGACAGGGAGTGAGCAGTTCTTC
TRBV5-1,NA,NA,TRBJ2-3,CASSLAGVSTDTQYF,TGCGCCAGCAGCTTGGCGGGAGTTAGCACAGATACGCAGTATTTT
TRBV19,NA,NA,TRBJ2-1,CASNRNSGSRSNEQFF,TGTGCCAGTAATCGAAACTCGGGTTCGAGGAGCAATGAGCAGTTCTTC
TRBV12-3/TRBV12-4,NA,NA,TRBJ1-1,CASSFSGTEAFF,TGTGCCAGCAGTTTCTCGGGGACTGAAGCTTTCTTT
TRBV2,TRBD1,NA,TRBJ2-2,CASSVGTGPVSGELFF,TGTGCCAGCAGTGTGGGGACAGGCCCCGTGTCCGGGGAGCTGTTTTTT